This TCR beta chain was documented in a study of beta chain features in type 1 diabetes. The V end was cut by 6 bases, the J end by 7 bases, with 13 bases between. This CDR3 is built from 12 residues. CDR1 is SEHNR and CDR2 is FQNEAQ in the germline V gene (reference sequence). Study results and caveats: When Type 1 diabetes patients were examined, their TCRB CDR3s proved moderately but significantly shorter in all four CD4+ subsets.

Of the isolated RNA, all was reverse transcribed, and so the sequenced material was expressed TCRB transcripts. The assay was immunoSEQ multiplex PCR, and TCRdb's table has in-frame clones only and misses some. The sample consists of a few hundred thousand clones, over 9% of them appearing once. Remarks on this clone: Its antigen is not identified.

The gene calls are TRBV7-9 and TRBJ2-7; D ambiguous. The receptor's source is a man between 25 and 39 years old with type 1 diabetes. Sequences were obtained from central memory CD4+ T cells from blood. The CDR3 is CASSPEPQEQYF. The CDR3 DNA reads as TGTGCCAGCAGTCCTGAACCCCAGGAGCAGTACTTC.